Each of the 25 T cell receptor beta chains below was sequenced from the same sample in a study of cytomegalovirus exposure and HLA in healthy donors. PCR was performed using 60 Vbeta and 13 Jbeta primers. Using immunoSEQ multiplex PCR, the repertoire was profiled, and TCRdb retains in-frame clones only, with some absent. The sample yields 65,000 to 70,000 clones, just under 70% seen once. The specimen was PBMCs. The receptors here all came from a woman aged 25-40 years in good health and CMV-seronegative.

The rearrangement uses TRBV6-4 and TRBJ2-1; D perhaps matches TRBD1 (6 bases). CDR1 and CDR2 from the germline V gene are MRHNA and SNTAGT. Trimming left V 7 bases short and J 11 bases short, with 18 bases between. The CDR3 spans 13 residues. The CDR3 sequence is CASNRNRAEKQFF. CDR3 bases: TGTGCCAGCAATCGCAACAGGGCGGAAAAGCAGTTCTTC.

The chain uses TRBV9 and TRBJ1-2; possibly TRBD1 for D (6 bases). The CDR3 has 13 amino acids. V was cut by 3 bases and J by 5 bases, with 11 bases left in between. Germline V gives CDR1 SGDLS, CDR2 YYNGEE. Here the CDR3 DNA reads TGTGCCAGCAGCGAGGGGAGGGGGTATGGCTACACCTTC. It translates to CASSEGRGYGYTF.

The rearrangement links TRBV30 to TRBJ1-5; D remains unclear. Germline assignment: CDR1 GTSNPN and CDR2 SVGIG (reference sequence). V was cut by 0 bases and J by 6 bases, with 6 bases left in between. The CDR3 loop spans 12 amino acids. Here the CDR3 DNA reads TGTGCCTGGAGTGTACGCGGTCAGCCCCAGCATTTT. Translating it yields CAWSVRGQPQHF.

The chain combines TRBV10-3 with TRBJ1-5, with 7 bases matching TRBD1. Germline V gene lookup returns CDR1 ENHRY and CDR2 SYGVKD. Losses at the gene ends were 0 bases for V and 5 bases for J; bases not matched to a gene: 7. This CDR3 region has 16 residues. Here the CDR3 DNA reads TGTGCCATCAGTGAGTCTCCAGGGGGTATCTATCAGCCCCAGCATTTT. It specifies CAISESPGGIYQPQHF.

Written as DNA, the CDR3 is TGCGCCAGCAGCTTGGCACCTTTACCGGGACAGGGGCGTTCACCCCTCCACTTT. Translating it yields CASSLAPLPGQGRSPLHF. This chain uses TRBV5-1 with TRBJ1-6; 10 positions agree with TRBD1. The CDR3 sequence is 18 residues long. V lost 0 bases and J lost 9; bases outside the gene matches: 12. The germline CDR1 and CDR2 sequences are SGHRS and YFSETQ. Filled out from reference TRBV5-1 and TRBJ1-6, the complete variable domain reads KAGVTQTPRYLIKTRGQQVTLSCSPISGHRSVSWYQQTPGQGLQFLFEYFSETQRNKGNFPGRFSGRQFSNSRSEMNVSTLELGDSALYLCASSLAPLPGQGRSPLHFGNGTRLTVT.

The CDR3 DNA reads TGTGCCAGCAGGAGACTAGCAAGCGGGGAGCTGTTTTTT. It is translated as CASRRLASGELFF. This sequence joins TRBV28 and TRBJ2-2; 7 bases are shared with TRBD2. The germline gives CDR1 MDHEN, CDR2 SYDVKM. V lost 6 bases to trimming and J lost 7 bases; unmatched junction nucleotides: 5. This CDR3 has 13 residues.

V gene TRBV6-4 combines with J gene TRBJ2-2; the D is unclear. V gave up 9 bases and J gave up 4 bases, with 12 bases separating them. CDR1 is MRHNA, CDR2 SNTAGT, per germline. CDR3 length: 13 amino acids. Written as DNA, the CDR3 is TGTGCCAGTAGGAGTCCGCTCACCGGGGAGCTGTTTTTT. It translates to CASRSPLTGELFF.

The CDR3 region is CASSLGGGRQPQHF. CDR3 bases: TGTGCCAGCAGTTTGGGTGGGGGCAGGCAGCCCCAGCATTTT. The V gene is TRBV28, the J gene TRBJ1-5, with D possibly matching TRBD1 (6 bases). The V gene lost 3 bases and the J gene lost 7 bases, with 13 bases spanning the gap. The V gene's germline CDR1 is MDHEN and CDR2 SYDVKM. This CDR3 contains 14 residues.

The CDR3 DNA reads as TGTGCCTGGAGACAGAAGGGGACAGGGGAATACGAGCAGTACTTC. It specifies CAWRQKGTGEYEQYF. V gene TRBV30 combines with J gene TRBJ2-7; 10 bases map to TRBD1. From germline, CDR1 is GTSNPN and CDR2 SVGIG (reference sequence). Losses at the gene ends were 3 bases for V and 4 bases for J; bases not matched to a gene: 9. This CDR3 is built from 15 residues. The full variable domain, rest sourced from reference TRBV30 and TRBJ2-7, is SQTIHQWPATLVQPVGSPLSLECTVEGTSNPNLYWYRQAAGRGLQLLFYSVGIGQISSEVPQNLSASRPQDRQFILSSKKLLLSDSGFYLCAWRQKGTGEYEQYFGPGTRLTVT.

This clone was seen only a few times. The chain joins TRBV7-9 to TRBJ2-7, with a possible D match to TRBD1 (6 bases). Between the trimmed V and J ends, which lost 6 bases and 3 bases, there was a span of 15 bases. Germline V lookup: CDR1 SEHNR, CDR2 FQNEAQ (reference sequence). This CDR3 has 14 residues. CDR3 sequence reads: CASSLLGQNYEQYF. CDR3 coding DNA: TGTGCCAGCAGTCTACTAGGACAGAACTACGAGCAGTACTTC.

The chain carries TRBV29-1 and TRBJ1-5; D not resolved. The CDR3 covers 12 residues. Trimming pared 5 bases from V and 6 bases from J, leaving 11 bases between. Germline lookup yields CDR1 SQVTM and CDR2 ANQGSEA. In DNA, the CDR3 is TGCAGCGTTTGGCAGGCCGGTCAGCCCCAGCATTTT. It encodes CSVWQAGQPQHF.

The chain recombines TRBV27 with TRBJ1-5; D not resolved. The ends were cut back, 2 bases at V and 3 bases at J, with 11 bases in the middle. CDR1 is MNHEY, CDR2 SMNVEV, per germline (reference sequence). The CDR3 contains 15 residues. The CDR3 reads CASSLGQENNQPQHF. CDR3 DNA: TGTGCCAGCAGTTTAGGCCAGGAAAACAATCAGCCCCAGCATTTT.

The CDR3 loop is CAWSPGHGYTF. The CDR3 nucleotides read TGTGCCTGGAGCCCAGGGCATGGCTACACCTTC. This chain uses TRBV30 with TRBJ1-2; TRBD1 is a possible D gene (5 bases). CDR3 length: 11 amino acids. Germline CDR1 and CDR2: GTSNPN and SVGIG (reference sequence). V dropped 3 bases and J dropped 6 bases, with 8 bases sitting between them.

The chain recombines TRBV2 with TRBJ1-1; perhaps TRBD1 as D (6 bases). The CDR3 length is 13 residues. Germline V gene data show CDR1 as SNHLY and CDR2 as FYNNEI. Trimming pared 5 bases from V and 6 bases from J, leaving 13 bases between. CDR3 amino acids: CASSKDRFSEAFF. CDR3 sequence (DNA): TGTGCCAGCAGTAAAGACAGGTTCTCTGAAGCTTTCTTT.

In its sample, this clone was seen a few times. The chain employs TRBV30 and TRBJ2-3; 9 bases are a match to TRBD2. Germline CDR1 and CDR2: GTSNPN and SVGIG (reference sequence). The CDR3 sequence is 15 residues long. The V segment lost 2 bases and the J segment 1 base; nucleotides outside the gene matches: 4. The CDR3 protein is CAWSSRGGGTDTQYF. DNA for the CDR3: TGTGCCTGGAGTTCGCGGGGGGGCGGCACAGATACGCAGTATTTT.

This chain links TRBV5-5 with TRBJ2-1; maybe TRBD2 (6 bases). With 0 bases removed from V and 1 base from J, the gap between germline ends came to 8 bases. The CDR3 consists of 15 residues. Germline V gives CDR1 SGHKS, CDR2 YYEKEE (reference sequence). In DNA, the CDR3 is TGTGCCAGCAGCTTGGAGGGAGGATCCTACAATGAGCAGTTCTTC. It encodes CASSLEGGSYNEQFF.

The chain couples TRBV7-3 to TRBJ2-7; TRBD1 matches at 9 bases. In germline, CDR1 is SGHTA, CDR2 FQGTGA. Trimming cost V 5 bases and J 3 bases; bases outside gene matches: 11. The CDR3 runs 16 residues. The CDR3 DNA follows: TGTGCCAGCAGCACTGGGGGCGGGACAGGGATCTACGAGCAGTACTTC. Its protein product is CASSTGGGTGIYEQYF.

The genes are TRBV7-6 and TRBJ1-5, with 11 positions matching TRBD1. CDR1 and CDR2 (germline): SGHVS, FNYEAQ. The CDR3 covers 17 residues. Trimming took 5 bases from V and 0 from J; bases not matched to a gene: 6. CDR3 loop: CASSPGQGALSNQPQHF. Here the CDR3 DNA reads TGTGCCAGCAGCCCTGGACAGGGGGCGCTTAGCAATCAGCCCCAGCATTTT. The full variable domain, completed using reference TRBV7-6 and TRBJ1-5, is GAGVSQSPRYKVTKRGQDVALRCDPISGHVSLYWYRQALGQGPEFLTYFNYEAQQDKSGLPNDRFSAERPEGSISTLTIQRTEQRDSAMYRCASSPGQGALSNQPQHFGDGTRLSIL.

The rearrangement uses TRBV7-9 and TRBJ1-5, with TRBD1 matching 8 bases. CDR3 length equals 16 residues. From germline, CDR1 is SEHNR and CDR2 FQNEAQ (reference sequence). Unmatched junction bases numbered 8, after V lost 6 bases and J lost 1 base. In nucleotides, the CDR3 is TGTGCCAGCAGTGAAGGACAGGGTACAAGCAATCAGCCCCAGCATTTT. Its translation is CASSEGQGTSNQPQHF.

The chain has TRBV6-5 and TRBJ2-7; maybe TRBD2 (6 bases). The CDR3 contains 11 residues. V was trimmed by 6 bases and J by 6 bases, leaving 9 bases between them. Germline-derived CDR1 and CDR2 are MNHEY and SVGAGI. As DNA, the CDR3 is TGTGCCAGCAGGGGGGGTGGCGAGCAGTACTTC. It is translated as CASRGGGEQYF.

A single count supports this clone. V is TRBV7-9 and J is TRBJ2-5; the D is unclear. CDR3 length equals 14 residues. The germline V and J ends were trimmed by 1 base and 7 bases, with 13 bases remaining between them. Germline V gives CDR1 SEHNR, CDR2 FQNEAQ (reference sequence). The DNA for the CDR3 is TGTGCCAGCAGCTTAGACAGTCTGTTGGCGACCCAGTACTTC. Its protein product is CASSLDSLLATQYF. The whole variable domain, filled in from reference TRBV7-9 and TRBJ2-5, reads DTGVSQNPRHKITKRGQNVTFRCDPISEHNRLYWYRQTLGQGPEFLTYFQNEAQLEKSRLLSDRFSAERPKGSFSTLEIQRTEQGDSAMYLCASSLDSLLATQYFGPGTRLLVL.

The chain carries TRBV7-9 and TRBJ1-2; a possible D gene is TRBD1 (5 bases). The CDR3 covers 17 residues. Trimming cost V 4 bases and J 3 bases, with 21 bases left between them. Germline V lookup: CDR1 SEHNR, CDR2 FQNEAQ (reference sequence). The CDR3 protein is CASSSDTDTSIYYGYTF. CDR3 coding DNA: TGTGCCAGCAGCTCAGATACGGACACCTCAATTTACTATGGCTACACCTTC.

This clone occurred a few times. The V and J genes are TRBV7-2 and TRBJ2-3; 7 positions match TRBD2. Per the germline V gene, CDR1 is SGHTA and CDR2 is FQGNSA. The CDR3 length is 15 residues. The junction had 4 bases not matched to a gene; V was cut back by 2 bases and J by 2 bases. CDR3 protein: CASSLMAGVTDTQYF. CDR3 sequence (DNA): TGTGCCAGCAGCTTAATGGCGGGGGTCACAGATACGCAGTATTTT.

The chain links TRBV5-1 to TRBJ2-3; 10 bases agree with TRBD2. V shed 3 bases, J shed 6 bases, and the junction held 4 bases outside the gene matches. This CDR3 spans 14 amino acids. In germline, CDR1 is SGHRS, CDR2 YFSETQ. The CDR3 loop reads CASSSGTSVDTQYF. CDR3 nucleotides: TGCGCCAGCAGCTCCGGGACTAGCGTCGATACGCAGTATTTT.

The chain recombines TRBV7-9 with TRBJ2-3; 12 bases agree with TRBD2. Germline V gene sequence: CDR1 SEHNR, CDR2 FQNEAQ (reference sequence). Losses at the gene ends were 2 bases for V and 1 base for J; bases not matched to a gene: 4. The CDR3 is 17 residues long. CDR3 sequence (DNA): TGTGCCAGCAGCTTACCCCGGACTAGCGGGGGCACAGATACGCAGTATTTT. Translated, it gives CASSLPRTSGGTDTQYF.